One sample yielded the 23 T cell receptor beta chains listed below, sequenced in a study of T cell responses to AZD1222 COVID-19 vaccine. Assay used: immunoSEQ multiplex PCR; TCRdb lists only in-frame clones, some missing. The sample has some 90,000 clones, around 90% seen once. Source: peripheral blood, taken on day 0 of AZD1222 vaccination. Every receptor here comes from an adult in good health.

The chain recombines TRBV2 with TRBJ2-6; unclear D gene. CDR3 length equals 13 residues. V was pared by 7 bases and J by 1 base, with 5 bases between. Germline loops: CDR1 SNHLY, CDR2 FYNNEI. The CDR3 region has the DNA TGTGCCAGCAAAATTTCTGGGGCCAACGTCCTGACTTTC. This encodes CASKISGANVLTF.

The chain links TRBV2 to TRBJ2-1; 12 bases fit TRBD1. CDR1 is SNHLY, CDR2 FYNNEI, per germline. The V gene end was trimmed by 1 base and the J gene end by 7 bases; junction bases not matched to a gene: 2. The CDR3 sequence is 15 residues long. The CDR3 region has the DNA TGTGCCAGCAGTGAAGGGGACAGGGGGCCGAATGAGCAGTTCTTC. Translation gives CASSEGDRGPNEQFF.

In DNA, the CDR3 is TGTGCCAGCAGTGTGTACGAGCAGTACTTC. Encoded protein: CASSVYEQYF. The chain uses TRBV2 and TRBJ2-7; D remains unclear. V lost 4 bases to trimming and J lost 4 bases, with 2 bases between them. Germline V gives CDR1 SNHLY, CDR2 FYNNEI. The CDR3 extends over 10 amino acids.

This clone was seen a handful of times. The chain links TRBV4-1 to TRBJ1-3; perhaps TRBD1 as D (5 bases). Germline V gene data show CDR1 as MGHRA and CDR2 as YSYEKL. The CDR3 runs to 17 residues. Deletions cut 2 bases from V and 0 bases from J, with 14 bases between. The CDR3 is CASSQQPTGYSGNTIYF. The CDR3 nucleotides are TGCGCCAGCAGCCAACAACCAACAGGCTACTCTGGAAACACCATATATTTT.

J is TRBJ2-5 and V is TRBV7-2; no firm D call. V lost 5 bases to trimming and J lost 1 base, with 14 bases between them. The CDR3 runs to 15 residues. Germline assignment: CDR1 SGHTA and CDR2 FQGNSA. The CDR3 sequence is CASSHYSGPQETQYF. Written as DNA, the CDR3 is TGTGCCAGCAGCCATTACTCCGGGCCCCAAGAGACCCAGTACTTC.

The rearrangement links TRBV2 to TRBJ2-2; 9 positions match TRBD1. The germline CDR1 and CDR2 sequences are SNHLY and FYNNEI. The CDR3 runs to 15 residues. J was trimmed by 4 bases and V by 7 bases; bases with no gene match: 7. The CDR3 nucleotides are TGTGCCAGCACCACAGGGGGCCGGGGCACCGGGGAGCTGTTTTTT. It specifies CASTTGGRGTGELFF.

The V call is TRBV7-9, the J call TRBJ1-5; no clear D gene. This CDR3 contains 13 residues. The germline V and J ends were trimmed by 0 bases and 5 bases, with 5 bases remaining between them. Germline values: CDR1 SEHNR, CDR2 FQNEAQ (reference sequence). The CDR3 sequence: CASSLAGDQPQHF. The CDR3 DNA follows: TGTGCCAGCAGCTTAGCCGGGGATCAGCCCCAGCATTTT.

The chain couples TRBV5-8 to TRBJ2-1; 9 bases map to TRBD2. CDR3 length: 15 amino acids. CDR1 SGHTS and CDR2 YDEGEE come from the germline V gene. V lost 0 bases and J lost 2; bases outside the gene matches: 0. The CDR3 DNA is TGTGCCAGCAGCTTGGGCGGGAGGGCCTACAATGAGCAGTTCTTC. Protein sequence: CASSLGGRAYNEQFF.

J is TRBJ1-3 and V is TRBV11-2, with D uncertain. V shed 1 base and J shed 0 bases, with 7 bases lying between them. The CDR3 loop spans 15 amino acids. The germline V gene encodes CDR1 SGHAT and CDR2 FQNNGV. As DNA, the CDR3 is TGTGCCAGCAGCTTAGCCGTGTCCTCTGGAAACACCATATATTTT. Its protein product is CASSLAVSSGNTIYF.

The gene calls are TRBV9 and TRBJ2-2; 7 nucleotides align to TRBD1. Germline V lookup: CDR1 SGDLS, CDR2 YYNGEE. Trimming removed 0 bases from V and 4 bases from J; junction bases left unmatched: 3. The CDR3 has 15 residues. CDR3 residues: CASSVEQGPTGELFF. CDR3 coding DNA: TGTGCCAGCAGCGTAGAACAGGGGCCCACCGGGGAGCTGTTTTTT.

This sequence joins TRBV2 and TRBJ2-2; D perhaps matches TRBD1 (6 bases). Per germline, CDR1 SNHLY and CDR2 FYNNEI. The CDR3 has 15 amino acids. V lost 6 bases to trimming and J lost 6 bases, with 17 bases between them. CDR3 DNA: TGTGCCAGCAGGCGAGAGGGCAGGGGTGCCGGGGAGCTGTTTTTT. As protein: CASRREGRGAGELFF.

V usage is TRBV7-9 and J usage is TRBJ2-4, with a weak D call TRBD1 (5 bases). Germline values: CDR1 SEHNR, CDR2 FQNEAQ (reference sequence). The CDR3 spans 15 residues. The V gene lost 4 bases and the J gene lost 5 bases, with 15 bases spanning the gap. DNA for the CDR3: TGTGCCAGCAGCTCAGGGCAGACACGGGAAAACATTCAGTACTTC. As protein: CASSSGQTRENIQYF.

CDR3 sequence: CASSSRGGYTF. In DNA, the CDR3 is TGTGCCAGCAGTTCAAGGGGTGGCTACACCTTC. V gene TRBV28 combines with J gene TRBJ1-2, with D tentatively TRBD1 (5 bases). This CDR3 is 11 amino acids long. CDR1 and CDR2 (germline): MDHEN, SYDVKM. Trimming shortened V by 4 bases and J by 7 bases, and 7 bases separated the two germline ends.

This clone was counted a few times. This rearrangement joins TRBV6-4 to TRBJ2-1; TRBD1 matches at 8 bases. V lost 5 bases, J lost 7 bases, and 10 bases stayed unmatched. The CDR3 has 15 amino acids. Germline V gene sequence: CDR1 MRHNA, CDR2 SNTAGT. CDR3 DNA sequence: TGTGCCAGCAGTAACGGACAGGGTCCGAGAAATGAGCAGTTCTTC. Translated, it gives CASSNGQGPRNEQFF.

CDR3 nucleotides: TGTGCCAGCAGTCGCGGGCTTGAAGATGGCTACACCTTC. Amino acids: CASSRGLEDGYTF. The chain uses TRBV2 and TRBJ1-2; unclear D gene. Trimming left V 5 bases short and J 6 bases short, with 13 bases between. The CDR3 totals 13 residues. Looked up from germline, CDR1 is SNHLY and CDR2 is FYNNEI.

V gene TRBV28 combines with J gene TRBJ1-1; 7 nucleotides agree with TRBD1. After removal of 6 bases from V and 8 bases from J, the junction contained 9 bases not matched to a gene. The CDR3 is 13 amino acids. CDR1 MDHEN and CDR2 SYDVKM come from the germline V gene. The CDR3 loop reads CASRRQGKIEAFF. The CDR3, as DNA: TGTGCCAGCAGGCGACAGGGCAAGATAGAAGCTTTCTTT.

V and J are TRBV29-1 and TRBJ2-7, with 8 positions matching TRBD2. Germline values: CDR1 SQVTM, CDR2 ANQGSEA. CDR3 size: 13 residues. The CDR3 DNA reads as TGCAGTGTGAGCGGGACTAGGCGGGGCGAGCAGTACTTC. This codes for CSVSGTRRGEQYF.

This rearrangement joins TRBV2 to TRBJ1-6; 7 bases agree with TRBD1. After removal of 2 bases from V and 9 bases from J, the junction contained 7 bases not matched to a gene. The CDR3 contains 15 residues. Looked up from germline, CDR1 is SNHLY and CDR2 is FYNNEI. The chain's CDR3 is CASSEIGTAGSPLHF. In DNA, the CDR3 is TGTGCCAGCAGTGAAATAGGGACAGCTGGTTCACCCCTCCACTTT.

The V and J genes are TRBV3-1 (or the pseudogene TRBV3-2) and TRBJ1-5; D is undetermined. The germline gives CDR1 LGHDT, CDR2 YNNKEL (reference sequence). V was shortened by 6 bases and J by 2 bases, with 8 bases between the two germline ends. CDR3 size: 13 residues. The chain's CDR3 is CASSPTGNQPQHF. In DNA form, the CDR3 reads TGTGCCAGCAGTCCCACAGGCAATCAGCCCCAGCATTTT.

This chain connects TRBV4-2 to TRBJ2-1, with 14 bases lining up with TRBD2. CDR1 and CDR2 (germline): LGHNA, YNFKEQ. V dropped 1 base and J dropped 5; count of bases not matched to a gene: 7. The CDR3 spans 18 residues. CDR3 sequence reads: CASSQAPLGLAGDNEQFF. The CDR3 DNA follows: TGTGCCAGCAGCCAAGCCCCATTGGGACTAGCGGGAGACAATGAGCAGTTCTTC.

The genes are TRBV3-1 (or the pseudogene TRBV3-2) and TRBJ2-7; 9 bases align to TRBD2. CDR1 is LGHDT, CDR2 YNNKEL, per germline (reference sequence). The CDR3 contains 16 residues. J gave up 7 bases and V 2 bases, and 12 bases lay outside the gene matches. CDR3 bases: TGTGCCAGCAGCCAACACCGGGCGGGAGGGCATAGGGAGCAGTACTTC. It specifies CASSQHRAGGHREQYF.

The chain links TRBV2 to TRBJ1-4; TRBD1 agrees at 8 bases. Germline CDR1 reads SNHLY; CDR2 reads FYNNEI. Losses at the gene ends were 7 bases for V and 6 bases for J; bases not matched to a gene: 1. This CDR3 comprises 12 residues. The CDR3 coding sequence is TGTGCCAGCAACAGGGGGGATGAAAAACTGTTTTTT. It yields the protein CASNRGDEKLFF.

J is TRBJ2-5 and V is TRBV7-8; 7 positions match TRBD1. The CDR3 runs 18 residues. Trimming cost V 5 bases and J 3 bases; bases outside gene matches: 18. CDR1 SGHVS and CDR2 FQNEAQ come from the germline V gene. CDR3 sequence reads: CASSTEWGQSPTKETQYF. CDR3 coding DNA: TGTGCCAGCAGCACCGAATGGGGACAGAGCCCTACCAAAGAGACCCAGTACTTC.